These 32 T cell receptor beta chains share one sample of origin, sequenced in a study of control samples from healthy donors and cancer patients (dated by TCRdb to the early 2020s). The library was made by the immunoSEQ multiplex PCR assay. In TCRdb, the immuneACCESS table is reduced to in-frame sequences with V and J assigned. These tables do not hold every clone; where another copy was compared, an unresolved V gene accounts for under half, and the others remain unexplained. The sample profile shows roughly 120,000 clones; approximately 93% of them were found once. Of the sample, more than 2% is held by the ten largest clones. The sequencing sample was made of blood. These receptors all stem from a man aged 25 to 45 in good health.

This chain joins TRBV5-1 and TRBJ1-2; the match to TRBD1 covers 9 bases. CDR1 and CDR2 (germline): SGHRS, YFSETQ. V trimming: 0 bases; J trimming: 5 bases; junction bases outside the gene matches: 11. The CDR3 is made up of 17 amino acids. CDR3: CASSLEIADRGRYGYTF. CDR3 sequence (DNA): TGCGCCAGCAGCTTGGAAATTGCGGACAGGGGCCGGTATGGCTACACCTTC.

This rearrangement joins TRBV10-3 to TRBJ2-3; TRBD2 matches at 8 bases. There are 17 residues in the CDR3. V lost 4 bases, J lost 2 bases, and 11 bases stayed unmatched. From germline, CDR1 is ENHRY and CDR2 SYGVKD. The CDR3 nucleotides are TGTGCCATCAGTGGTCCCCTAGCGGGCCTCAACACAGATACGCAGTATTTT. It encodes CAISGPLAGLNTDTQYF.

The chain couples TRBV6-5 to TRBJ2-3; TRBD2 might be the D (5 bases). Germline CDR1 MNHEY, CDR2 SVGAGI. The CDR3 has 15 amino acids. V was pared by 7 bases and J by 3 bases, with 17 bases between. CDR3 DNA: TGTGCCAGCAAATCGGACTCCGTCGGGACAGATACGCAGTATTTT. Amino acids: CASKSDSVGTDTQYF.

This sequence joins TRBV18 and TRBJ1-1; TRBD1 might be the D (5 bases). CDR1 and CDR2 (germline): KGHSH, LQKENI. Trimming removed 3 bases from V and 3 bases from J, with 11 bases in between. The CDR3 has 14 amino acids. The DNA for the CDR3 is TGTGCCAGCTCACCGGGGCGGGTAGACACTGAAGCTTTCTTT. Translating gives CASSPGRVDTEAFF. Looking up the rest from reference TRBV18 and TRBJ1-1 gives the full variable domain: NAGVMQNPRHLVRRRGQEARLRCSPMKGHSHVYWYRQLPEEGLKFMVYLQKENIIDESGMPKERFSAEFPKEGPSILRIQQVVRGDSAAYFCASSPGRVDTEAFFGQGTRLTVV.

Here the CDR3 DNA reads TGTGCCAGCAGCTTGGAAGGCCCGGACAGGACCAGCAGGGAGCTGTTTTTT. This encodes CASSLEGPDRTSRELFF. The chain recombines TRBV5-6 with TRBJ2-2, with 7 bases matching TRBD1. CDR3 length equals 17 residues. Germline V gene sequence: CDR1 SGHDT, CDR2 YYEEEE. V lost 0 bases and J lost 9; bases outside the gene matches: 14.

The genes are TRBV5-6 and TRBJ2-1, with D perhaps TRBD2 (5 bases). CDR1 and CDR2 (germline): SGHDT, YYEEEE. V lost 3 bases and J 9 bases, leaving 7 bases between the germline ends. The CDR3 sequence is 11 residues long. Written as DNA, the CDR3 is TGTGCCAGCAGCTACCGGGGTGAGCAGTTCTTC. It codes for CASSYRGEQFF. Full variable domain (rest looked up from reference TRBV5-6 and TRBJ2-1): DAGVTQSPTHLIKTRGQQVTLRCSPKSGHDTVSWYQQALGQGPQFIFQYYEEEERQRGNFPDRFSGHQFPNYSSELNVNALLLGDSALYLCASSYRGEQFFGPGTRLTVL.

The V and J genes are TRBV6-1 and TRBJ1-3; D possibly corresponds to TRBD1 (5 bases). CDR3 length: 16 amino acids. Trimming left V 4 bases short and J 3 bases short, with 16 bases between. CDR1 is MNHNS, CDR2 SASEGT, per germline. CDR3 region: CASSVGPQLGGNTIYF. CDR3 DNA: TGTGCCAGCAGTGTGGGACCACAATTGGGTGGAAACACCATATATTTT.

V usage is TRBV5-1 and J usage is TRBJ1-4; TRBD1 aligns across 8 bases. The CDR3 extends over 17 amino acids. The ends lost 4 bases at V and 0 bases at J; junction bases unmatched: 8. In germline, CDR1 is SGHRS, CDR2 YFSETQ. This CDR3 reads CASSPRTGIATNEKLFF. In DNA form, the CDR3 reads TGCGCCAGCAGCCCGAGGACAGGGATTGCAACTAATGAAAAACTGTTTTTT.

The rearrangement links TRBV19 to TRBJ1-5; D is unresolved. The CDR3 runs to 14 residues. With 8 bases removed from V and 3 bases from J, the gap between germline ends came to 14 bases. CDR1 is LNHDA, CDR2 SQIVND, per germline (reference sequence). CDR3 sequence reads: CASQRIYLNQPQHF. DNA of the CDR3: TGTGCCAGTCAAAGGATCTACCTCAATCAGCCCCAGCATTTT.

This clone was seen only once. V is TRBV7-3 and J is TRBJ1-2; D gene ambiguous. The CDR3 runs to 15 residues. Germline V gene sequence: CDR1 SGHTA, CDR2 FQGTGA. Trimming shortened V by 1 base and J by 0 bases, and 9 bases separated the two germline ends. In DNA, the CDR3 is TGTGCCAGCAGCTTAAGCTCCTCCGCTAACTATGGCTACACCTTC. This codes for CASSLSSSANYGYTF.

The chain employs TRBV11-2 and TRBJ1-4; TRBD1 matches at 9 bases. Trimming took 7 bases from V and 8 from J; bases not matched to a gene: 5. This CDR3 has 13 amino acids. Germline V CDR1 and CDR2: SGHAT, FQNNGV. The CDR3 nucleotides are TGTGCCAGCACCTCGACAGGGGGAGAAAAACTGTTTTTT. Its translation is CASTSTGGEKLFF.

The J gene is TRBJ2-5, the V gene TRBV10-3; D is perhaps TRBD2 (5 bases). The germline V gene has CDR1 ENHRY and CDR2 SYGVKD. CDR3 size: 13 residues. Trimming removed 11 bases at V and 2 bases at J, with 15 bases between. CDR3: CASALGDQETQYF. The CDR3 nucleotides are TGTGCCTCGGCACTCGGGGATCAAGAGACCCAGTACTTC.

The chain couples TRBV7-3 to TRBJ1-3; D possibly corresponds to TRBD1 (6 bases). CDR3 size: 14 residues. Trimming pared 3 bases from V and 6 bases from J, leaving 12 bases between. Germline V gene sequence: CDR1 SGHTA, CDR2 FQGTGA. The CDR3 sequence is CASSFGGAENTIYF. The CDR3 region has the DNA TGTGCCAGCAGCTTTGGGGGGGCAGAAAACACCATATATTTT.

The CDR3 bases are TGTGCCAGCAGCTTACATGTGAACACTGAAGCTTTCTTT. This gives the protein CASSLHVNTEAFF. The gene calls are TRBV7-9 and TRBJ1-1, with D uncertain. The V gene lost 2 bases and the J gene lost 0 bases, with 4 bases spanning the gap. The CDR3 contains 13 residues. CDR1 is SEHNR, CDR2 FQNEAQ, per germline (reference sequence).

The chain carries TRBV2 and TRBJ2-3; no reliable D call. The CDR3 is 11 amino acids. Germline loops: CDR1 SNHLY, CDR2 FYNNEI. With 5 bases removed from V and 2 bases from J, the gap between germline ends came to 2 bases. CDR3 DNA sequence: TGTGCCAGCAGTCTCACAGATACGCAGTATTTT. Translation gives CASSLTDTQYF.

V is TRBV5-5 and J is TRBJ1-1; D remains unclear. The CDR3 covers 12 residues. Trimming cost V 2 bases and J 5 bases, with 7 bases left between them. CDR1 and CDR2 from the germline V gene are SGHKS and YYEKEE (reference sequence). The CDR3 DNA reads as TGTGCCAGCAGCTTCGGGAGAACTGAAGCTTTCTTT. It specifies CASSFGRTEAFF.

There are a few counts of this clone. This chain links TRBV10-1 with TRBJ2-5, with 8 bases that match TRBD2. Looked up from germline, CDR1 is WNHNN and CDR2 is SYGVQD (reference sequence). With 2 bases clipped from V and 4 bases from J, the junction kept 3 bases outside the gene matches. CDR3 length equals 14 residues. The CDR3 nucleotides read TGCGCCAGCAGTGAGGGACTAGCCCCAGAGACCCAGTACTTC. Amino acids: CASSEGLAPETQYF.

CDR3 sequence: CASSEGGEQFF. DNA of the CDR3: TGCGCCAGCAGTGAAGGAGGTGAGCAGTTCTTC. The chain joins TRBV10-1 to TRBJ2-1; possibly TRBD2 for D (5 bases). The germline V gene has CDR1 WNHNN and CDR2 SYGVQD (reference sequence). Trimming pared 3 bases from V and 9 bases from J, leaving 6 bases between. This CDR3 is built from 11 residues.

V usage is TRBV6-6 and J usage is TRBJ1-2; 10 bases agree with TRBD1. CDR1 and CDR2 (germline): MNHNY, SVGAGI (reference sequence). Germline trimming cut 2 bases from V and 5 bases from J; bases unmatched to any gene: 8. The CDR3 sequence is 16 residues long. CDR3 nucleotides: TGTGCCAGCAGTTACCAATCCGGGACAGGGGCTTATGGCTACACCTTC. Its protein is CASSYQSGTGAYGYTF.

This clone was recorded a few times. The J gene is TRBJ1-4, the V gene TRBV4-2; 9 bases map to TRBD1. The germline V gene has CDR1 LGHNA and CDR2 YNFKEQ. The length of the CDR3 is 16 residues. Trimming at V came to 4 bases and at J to 3 bases, leaving 6 bases not matched to a gene. The CDR3 loop is CASSRQGGDANEKLFF. CDR3 coding DNA: TGTGCCAGCAGCCGACAGGGGGGCGATGCTAATGAAAAACTGTTTTTT.

The V and J genes are TRBV6-5 and TRBJ1-1; a weak D match, TRBD1 (6 bases). The CDR3 covers 15 residues. Germline CDR1 reads MNHEY; CDR2 reads SVGAGI. V was pared by 7 bases and J by 0 bases, with 15 bases between. CDR3 region: CASTLRRGMNTEAFF. In DNA, the CDR3 is TGTGCCAGCACCCTACGCAGGGGAATGAACACTGAAGCTTTCTTT.

The chain combines TRBV6-6 with TRBJ1-1, with D maybe TRBD1 (5 bases). Germline assignment: CDR1 MNHNY and CDR2 SVGAGI (reference sequence). The length of the CDR3 is 11 residues. Trimming cost V 5 bases and J 11 bases, with 12 bases left between them. This CDR3 reads CASSIGDGAFF. The DNA of the CDR3 is TGTGCCAGCAGTATAGGGGATGGGGCTTTCTTT.

This chain joins TRBV11-2 and TRBJ1-3; D gene unclear. Looked up from germline, CDR1 is SGHAT and CDR2 is FQNNGV. V was shortened by 6 bases and J by 4 bases, with 13 bases between the two germline ends. The CDR3 extends over 14 amino acids. CDR3 in amino acids: CASRAPNSGNTIYF. CDR3 DNA: TGTGCCAGCAGGGCCCCGAACAGCGGAAACACCATATATTTT. The whole variable domain, filled in from reference TRBV11-2 and TRBJ1-3, reads EAGVAQSPRYKIIEKRQSVAFWCNPISGHATLYWYQQILGQGPKLLIQFQNNGVVDDSQLPKDRFSAERLKGVDSTLKIQPAKLEDSAVYLCASRAPNSGNTIYFGEGSWLTVV.

The CDR3 loop reads CASSLASSKETQYF. The CDR3 nucleotides read TGTGCCAGCAGCTTAGCGTCATCGAAAGAGACCCAGTACTTC. V is TRBV7-2 and J is TRBJ2-5; D not resolved. The V gene's germline CDR1 is SGHTA and CDR2 FQGNSA. Trimming shortened V by 0 bases and J by 3 bases, and 8 bases separated the two germline ends. The CDR3 extends over 14 amino acids.

The chain is built from TRBV7-2 and TRBJ1-1; D is undetermined. This CDR3 has 14 residues. V dropped 1 base and J dropped 4 bases, with 10 bases sitting between them. Germline V lookup: CDR1 SGHTA, CDR2 FQGNSA. CDR3 DNA: TGTGCCAGCAGCTTAGAAGGAAAGGTCACTGAAGCTTTCTTT. Amino acids: CASSLEGKVTEAFF.

The chain is built from TRBV5-4 and TRBJ1-1; D unresolved. Germline V CDR1 and CDR2: SGHNT, YYREEE (reference sequence). V gave up 1 base and J gave up 3 bases, with 7 bases separating them. The CDR3 runs 13 residues. The CDR3 spells CASSLLRDTEAFF. The CDR3 DNA follows: TGTGCCAGCAGCTTGCTCCGGGACACTGAAGCTTTCTTT.

The chain uses TRBV19 and TRBJ1-2, with D hard to call. Trimming removed 3 bases at V and 4 bases at J, with 12 bases between. Germline V lookup: CDR1 LNHDA, CDR2 SQIVND (reference sequence). This CDR3 spans 14 amino acids. The CDR3 loop is CASSISEGAYGYTF. CDR3 nucleotide sequence: TGTGCCAGTAGTATTTCAGAGGGAGCCTATGGCTACACCTTC. Full variable domain (outside the CDR3, taken from reference TRBV19 and TRBJ1-2): DGGITQSPKYLFRKEGQNVTLSCEQNLNHDAMYWYRQDPGQGLRLIYYSQIVNDFQKGDIAEGYSVSREKKESFPLTVTSAQKNPTAFYLCASSISEGAYGYTFGSGTRLTVV.

In its sample, this clone was seen once. The chain links TRBV12-3 or TRBV12-4 to TRBJ2-1; D may be TRBD1 or TRBD2 (5 bases each). The CDR3 length is 12 residues. The germline V and J ends were trimmed by 10 bases and 7 bases, with 14 bases remaining between them. CDR3: CAITGPSNEQFF. CDR3 bases: TGTGCCATTACGGGGCCGTCAAATGAGCAGTTCTTC.

The V and J genes are TRBV27 and TRBJ2-2; 9 nucleotides line up with TRBD1. CDR3 length: 15 residues. J was trimmed by 7 bases and V by 6 bases; bases with no gene match: 9. Germline-derived CDR1 and CDR2 are MNHEY and SMNVEV (reference sequence). The CDR3: CASRAGTGLIGELFF. Written as DNA, the CDR3 is TGTGCCAGCAGAGCCGGGACAGGGCTCATCGGGGAGCTGTTTTTT.

The V gene is TRBV12-5, the J gene TRBJ2-2, with D perhaps TRBD1 (6 bases). Trimming removed 4 bases from V and 6 bases from J, with 18 bases in between. CDR1 and CDR2 from the germline V gene are LGHNT and FRNRAP. The CDR3 extends over 16 amino acids. CDR3 sequence: CASGSRYRDKPGELFF. The DNA for the CDR3 is TGTGCTAGTGGTTCCCGGTACAGGGACAAGCCCGGGGAGCTGTTTTTT.

CDR3 DNA: TGTGCCAGCAGTCTACAGGTGGGCAATGAGCAGTTCTTC. This codes for CASSLQVGNEQFF. This chain joins TRBV12-3 or TRBV12-4 and TRBJ2-1; perhaps TRBD1 as D (5 bases). V lost 5 bases to trimming and J lost 6 bases, with 11 bases between them. The CDR3 sequence is 13 residues long.

The V call is TRBV28, the J call TRBJ2-5; possible D gene TRBD2, 6 bases. CDR1 is MDHEN and CDR2 is SYDVKM in the germline V gene. The CDR3 runs to 14 residues. Deletions cut 5 bases from V and 2 bases from J, with 12 bases between. The CDR3 reads CASSHPGLQETQYF. CDR3 bases: TGTGCCAGCAGTCACCCGGGACTTCAAGAGACCCAGTACTTC.